The rows below give T cell receptor beta chains drawn from one sample of a study of Graves' ophthalmopathy and Graves' hyperthyroidism. TCRdb passed the multiplex PCR reads through MiXCR, listing each CDR3 protein once. The sample holds 170,000 or so distinct CDR3 sequences, roughly 37% seen once. Material for sequencing was peripheral blood. The receptors here all came from a woman aged 40 to 55 with Graves' ophthalmopathy. The CDR3 runs from the conserved cysteine through the conserved F or W. The order of the fields is clone size, J gene, V gene, D gene, CDR3 protein, CDR3 DNA. The D gene is left open where the match is weak. Clone size appears in some rows only: once, few, many, or a class for an expanded clone.

abundance: -; j_gene: TRBJ2-2; v_gene: TRBV27; d_gene: TRBD1; CDR3aa: CASSSNRDRGLYYTGELFF; CDR3nt: TGTGCCAGCAGTTCGAACCGGGACAGGGGTCTCTATTACACCGGGGAGCTGTTTTTT
abundance: -; j_gene: TRBJ1-5; v_gene: TRBV6-2/TRBV6-3; d_gene: -; CDR3aa: CASSYRMPDQPQHF; CDR3nt: TGTGCCAGCAGTTATAGGATGCCTGATCAGCCCCAGCATTTT
abundance: -; j_gene: TRBJ2-5; v_gene: TRBV7-2; d_gene: TRBD2; CDR3aa: CASRFSGQETQYF; CDR3nt: TGTGCCAGCCGCTTTAGCGGGCAAGAGACCCAGTACTTC
abundance: -; j_gene: TRBJ2-7; v_gene: TRBV27; d_gene: -; CDR3aa: CASRTQLGGGYEQYF; CDR3nt: TGTGCCAGCCGCACTCAATTGGGTGGGGGGTACGAGCAGTACTTC
abundance: many; j_gene: TRBJ1-1; v_gene: TRBV20-1; d_gene: TRBD1; CDR3aa: CSAPETGGGNTEAFF; CDR3nt: TGCAGTGCCCCAGAAACAGGGGGAGGGAACACTGAAGCTTTCTTT
abundance: once; j_gene: TRBJ2-7; v_gene: TRBV7-2; d_gene: -; CDR3aa: CASSLAGSVGEQYF; CDR3nt: TGTGCCAGCAGCTTAGCCGGGAGCGTGGGGGAGCAGTACTTC
abundance: -; j_gene: TRBJ1-2; v_gene: TRBV11-1; d_gene: -; CDR3aa: CASSYRRLYGYTF; CDR3nt: TGTGCCAGCAGTTACCGCAGGTTATATGGCTACACCTTC
abundance: many; j_gene: TRBJ2-5; v_gene: TRBV12-3/TRBV12-4; d_gene: TRBD2; CDR3aa: CASSLRLAGGRETQYF; CDR3nt: TGTGCCAGCAGTTTAAGGCTAGCGGGGGGGAGGGAGACCCAGTACTTC
abundance: many; j_gene: TRBJ2-4; v_gene: TRBV30; d_gene: -; CDR3aa: CAWRGTKNIQYF; CDR3nt: TGTGCCTGGAGAGGGACGAAAAACATTCAGTACTTC
abundance: many; j_gene: TRBJ1-1; v_gene: TRBV18; d_gene: TRBD1; CDR3aa: CASSTVKGQGTEAFF; CDR3nt: TGTGCCAGCTCTACGGTTAAGGGACAGGGCACTGAAGCTTTCTTT
abundance: many; j_gene: TRBJ2-4; v_gene: TRBV30; d_gene: -; CDR3aa: CAWSGTVDSRVGIQYF; CDR3nt: TGTGCCTGGAGTGGGACCGTGGACAGCAGGGTCGGCATTCAGTACTTC
abundance: -; j_gene: TRBJ1-4; v_gene: TRBV12-3/TRBV12-4; d_gene: TRBD1; CDR3aa: CASSPTGGNEKLFF; CDR3nt: TGTGCCAGCAGTCCGACAGGGGGGAATGAAAAACTGTTTTTT
abundance: many; j_gene: TRBJ2-4; v_gene: TRBV9; d_gene: -; CDR3aa: CASSPRGGRNIQYF; CDR3nt: TGTGCCAGCAGCCCAAGAGGAGGGCGGAACATTCAGTACTTC
abundance: -; j_gene: TRBJ2-5; v_gene: TRBV2; d_gene: -; CDR3aa: CASSETPPGTQYF; CDR3nt: TGTGCCAGCAGTGAAACTCCTCCTGGGACCCAGTACTTC
abundance: -; j_gene: TRBJ2-4; v_gene: TRBV6-2/TRBV6-3; d_gene: -; CDR3aa: CASSYSIEQKNIQYF; CDR3nt: TGTGCCAGCAGTTACTCGATCGAACAGAAAAACATTCAGTACTTC
abundance: few; j_gene: TRBJ1-1; v_gene: TRBV6-2/TRBV6-3; d_gene: TRBD1; CDR3aa: CASSLTDRGATEAFF; CDR3nt: TGTGCCAGCAGTTTGACCGACAGGGGGGCCACTGAAGCTTTCTTT
abundance: many; j_gene: TRBJ2-6; v_gene: TRBV19; d_gene: -; CDR3aa: CASSPGGEAGANVLTF; CDR3nt: TGTGCCAGTAGCCCGGGCGGGGAAGCTGGGGCCAACGTCCTGACTTTC
abundance: many; j_gene: TRBJ2-5; v_gene: TRBV28; d_gene: -; CDR3aa: CASSSTDRETQYF; CDR3nt: TGTGCCAGCAGTTCTACGGACAGAGAGACCCAGTACTTC
abundance: many; j_gene: TRBJ2-7; v_gene: TRBV20-1; d_gene: TRBD2; CDR3aa: CSARIAGESYEQYF; CDR3nt: TGCAGTGCTAGAATAGCGGGGGAATCCTACGAGCAGTACTTC
abundance: many; j_gene: TRBJ2-7; v_gene: TRBV30; d_gene: -; CDR3aa: CAWTTSYEQYF; CDR3nt: TGTGCCTGGACTACTAGCTACGAGCAGTACTTC
abundance: -; j_gene: TRBJ1-6; v_gene: TRBV19; d_gene: -; CDR3aa: CASGKNSPLHF; CDR3nt: TGTGCCAGTGGAAAGAATTCACCCCTCCACTTT
abundance: many; j_gene: TRBJ2-2; v_gene: TRBV3-1; d_gene: -; CDR3aa: CASSRGRTAKNTGELFF; CDR3nt: TGTGCCAGCAGCCGAGGAAGGACAGCGAAGAACACCGGGGAGCTGTTTTTT
abundance: many; j_gene: TRBJ1-5; v_gene: TRBV2; d_gene: -; CDR3aa: CASSSLVHDGQPQHF; CDR3nt: TGTGCCAGCAGTTCCCTGGTTCACGACGGGCAGCCCCAGCATTTT
abundance: -; j_gene: TRBJ2-7; v_gene: TRBV11-2; d_gene: TRBD1; CDR3aa: CASSPLNRDSYYEQYF; CDR3nt: TGTGCCAGCAGTCCTCTTAACCGGGACAGCTACTACGAGCAGTACTTC
abundance: -; j_gene: TRBJ2-7; v_gene: TRBV28; d_gene: -; CDR3aa: CASRPAASYEQYF; CDR3nt: TGTGCCAGCAGGCCGGCAGCCTCCTACGAGCAGTACTTC
abundance: many; j_gene: TRBJ2-5; v_gene: TRBV27; d_gene: TRBD1; CDR3aa: CASSFTGTGAETQYF; CDR3nt: TGTGCCAGCAGTTTTACCGGGACAGGGGCCGAGACCCAGTACTTC
abundance: many; j_gene: TRBJ1-2; v_gene: TRBV5-4; d_gene: TRBD1; CDR3aa: CASSPGQFGYTF; CDR3nt: TGTGCCAGCAGCCCGGGACAGTTCGGCTACACCTTC
abundance: many; j_gene: TRBJ1-6; v_gene: TRBV11-2; d_gene: -; CDR3aa: CASSLSYNSPLHF; CDR3nt: TGTGCCAGCAGCTTGTCCTATAATTCACCCCTCCACTTT
abundance: many; j_gene: TRBJ1-2; v_gene: TRBV2; d_gene: TRBD1; CDR3aa: CASSGRTAGGYGYTF; CDR3nt: TGTGCCAGCAGTGGAAGGACAGCAGGGGGCTATGGCTACACCTTC
abundance: many; j_gene: TRBJ2-7; v_gene: TRBV6-5; d_gene: TRBD1; CDR3aa: CASSYTAGGTYEQYF; CDR3nt: TGTGCCAGCAGTTATACGGCAGGGGGTACCTACGAGCAGTACTTC
abundance: -; j_gene: TRBJ2-7; v_gene: TRBV6-5; d_gene: -; CDR3aa: CASSYSTGRTYEQYF; CDR3nt: TGTGCCAGCAGTTACTCCACCGGACGGACCTACGAGCAGTACTTC
abundance: many; j_gene: TRBJ1-2; v_gene: TRBV4-1; d_gene: -; CDR3aa: CASSQEGGRGSYGYTF; CDR3nt: TGCGCCAGCAGCCAAGAAGGCGGCAGGGGTAGCTATGGCTACACCTTC